Shown below are 28 T cell receptor beta chains from a single sample sequenced in a study of T cells after yellow fever vaccination. TCRdb ran MiXCR on the 5' RACE reads and lists one entry per CDR3 protein. Of around 67,000 distinct CDR3 sequences listed, approximately 7% are singletons. Sequencing used CD8+ T cells sorted from PBMCs, obtained 5 to 6 days after the first yellow fever vaccination. These receptors originate from a man aged 18-30 years who received the YFV17D yellow fever vaccine.

The chain couples TRBV12-5 to TRBJ2-1; D is uncertain. This CDR3 spans 13 amino acids. Trimming removed 4 bases from V and 4 bases from J, with 8 bases in between. Germline values: CDR1 LGHNT, CDR2 FRNRAP. The chain's CDR3 is CASGSPSYNEQFF. CDR3 sequence (DNA): TGTGCTAGTGGTTCACCAAGTTACAATGAGCAGTTCTTC.

This clonotype has at least ten counts. The chain is built from TRBV28 and TRBJ2-2; 7 positions agree with TRBD1. Germline-derived CDR1 and CDR2 are MDHEN and SYDVKM. The CDR3 length is 15 residues. Losses at the gene ends were 5 bases for V and 6 bases for J; bases not matched to a gene: 9. CDR3 DNA sequence: TGTGCCAGCAGTCCCAGACAGGGTTTACCCGGGGAGCTGTTTTTT. Amino acids: CASSPRQGLPGELFF.

The rearrangement links TRBV12-3 or TRBV12-4 to TRBJ1-3; maybe TRBD1 (5 bases). Trimming stripped 7 bases from V and 2 bases from J, with 24 bases between. The CDR3 extends over 18 amino acids. The CDR3 spells CASTPLTGGFLAGNTIYF. DNA of the CDR3: TGTGCCAGCACCCCCCTCACTGGGGGGTTCCTTGCTGGAAACACCATATATTTT.

Ten or more counts support this clonotype. This sequence joins TRBV4-2 and TRBJ2-3; 8 bases fit TRBD2. This CDR3 is built from 17 residues. Germline trimming cut 4 bases from V and 6 bases from J; bases unmatched to any gene: 15. Germline assignment: CDR1 LGHNA and CDR2 YNFKEQ. The CDR3 sequence is CASSPRRELAGSDTQYF. Written as DNA, the CDR3 is TGTGCCAGCAGCCCCCGCCGGGAGTTAGCGGGGTCGGATACGCAGTATTTT.

This clonotype has a count of ten or more. V and J are TRBV3-1 and TRBJ2-3; D gene unclear. The ends were cut back, 3 bases at V and 2 bases at J, with 15 bases in the middle. The CDR3 length is 16 residues. CDR1 and CDR2 (germline): LGHDT, YNNKEL (reference sequence). CDR3 residues: CASSHPRHSATDTQYF. In nucleotides, the CDR3 is TGTGCCAGCAGCCACCCCCGACATTCTGCCACAGATACGCAGTATTTT.

V usage is TRBV13 and J usage is TRBJ1-1; D is unresolved. V lost 2 bases and J 1 base, leaving 8 bases between the germline ends. The germline CDR1 and CDR2 sequences are PRHDT and FYEKMQ (reference sequence). The CDR3 extends over 14 amino acids. This CDR3 is CASSLLPGNTEAFF. CDR3 nucleotides: TGTGCCAGCAGCTTACTCCCAGGGAACACTGAAGCTTTCTTT.

This clonotype was recorded a few times. This rearrangement joins TRBV28 to TRBJ1-5, with D uncertain. Per the germline V gene, CDR1 is MDHEN and CDR2 is SYDVKM. The CDR3 covers 15 residues. Trimming shortened V by 3 bases and J by 2 bases, and 11 bases separated the two germline ends. Here the CDR3 reads CASSFRREGNQPQHF. The CDR3 bases are TGTGCCAGCAGTTTTAGGAGGGAGGGCAATCAGCCCCAGCATTTT.

This clonotype was found many times. The chain combines TRBV4-1 with TRBJ1-1; the D gene is possibly TRBD1 (5 bases). Germline values: CDR1 MGHRA, CDR2 YSYEKL. The CDR3 is made up of 13 amino acids. V lost 4 bases, J lost 8 bases, and 14 bases lay in between. The CDR3 spells CASSRTGTQEAFF. CDR3 DNA: TGCGCCAGCAGCCGAACCGGGACCCAGGAAGCTTTCTTT.

The table lists this clonotype with a few counts. This sequence joins TRBV11-1 and TRBJ1-2; a weak D match, TRBD1 (6 bases). Germline-derived CDR1 and CDR2 are SGHAT and FQDESV (reference sequence). V lost 5 bases to trimming and J lost 2 bases, with 18 bases between them. The CDR3 length is 16 residues. The CDR3 nucleotides are TGTGCCAGCAGCGGAGGGGGGCAGGCCAAAAACTATGGCTACACCTTC. This gives the protein CASSGGGQAKNYGYTF.

This clonotype showed up just a few times. The rearrangement joins TRBV7-2 to TRBJ2-7; no definite D call. The CDR3 is 12 amino acids. CDR1 is SGHTA, CDR2 FQGNSA, per germline. Trimming took 4 bases from V and 5 from J, leaving 9 bases between them. For the CDR3, the DNA is TGTGCCAGCAGCTCTGACCTGGACGAGCAGTACGTC. This codes for CASSSDLDEQYV.

Many counts were recorded for this clonotype. This chain uses TRBV5-1 with TRBJ2-3; 9 nucleotides line up with TRBD1. Germline V CDR1 and CDR2: SGHRS, YFSETQ. V lost 4 bases, J lost 2 bases, and 5 bases stayed unmatched. The CDR3 length is 15 residues. The CDR3 sequence is CASSPGQGSTDTQYF. The CDR3 DNA reads TGCGCCAGCAGCCCCGGACAGGGGTCCACAGATACGCAGTATTTT.

In its sample, this clonotype was seen many times. The rearrangement links TRBV5-1 to TRBJ2-5; D not resolved. Between the trimmed V and J ends, which lost 0 bases and 4 bases, there was a span of 4 bases. The germline gives CDR1 SGHRS, CDR2 YFSETQ. The CDR3 extends over 12 amino acids. CDR3 residues: CASSLGPETQYF. CDR3 nucleotide sequence: TGCGCCAGCAGCTTGGGTCCAGAGACCCAGTACTTC.

This clonotype was counted at least ten times. V is TRBV27 and J is TRBJ1-2; D ambiguous. Trimming removed 3 bases at V and 5 bases at J, with 10 bases between. Looked up from germline, CDR1 is MNHEY and CDR2 is SMNVEV (reference sequence). CDR3 length: 13 residues. CDR3 sequence: CASSFGHQYGYTF. CDR3 in DNA: TGTGCCAGCAGTTTTGGGCACCAATATGGCTACACCTTC.

This clonotype appeared a few times. The chain has TRBV4-1 and TRBJ2-7, with 7 bases aligning to TRBD1. This CDR3 is built from 14 residues. Germline trimming cut 4 bases from V and 3 bases from J; bases unmatched to any gene: 6. CDR1 is MGHRA and CDR2 is YSYEKL in the germline V gene. The CDR3 DNA reads as TGCGCCAGCAGCCCGCGACAGGGAAGCTACGAGCAGTACTTC. The encoded protein is CASSPRQGSYEQYF.

V is TRBV6-9 and J is TRBJ2-1; TRBD1 agrees at 9 bases. The CDR3 has 13 amino acids. Germline-derived CDR1 and CDR2 are MNHGY and SVAAGI. The V and J ends lost 4 bases and 7 bases, in that order; junction bases with no gene match: 2. CDR3 nucleotides: TGTGCCAGCAGTTTTGGGACAGGGAATGAGCAGTTCTTC. This codes for CASSFGTGNEQFF.

This clonotype was recorded many times. This rearrangement joins TRBV11-2 to TRBJ2-7; D unclear. The germline CDR1 and CDR2 sequences are SGHAT and FQNNGV. The V and J ends lost 2 bases and 4 bases respectively, with 18 bases between them. The CDR3 covers 16 residues. CDR3 DNA sequence: TGTGCCAGCAGCTTATTGGGCGGAGACCCACTTTACGAGCAGTACTTC. This gives the protein CASSLLGGDPLYEQYF.

This clonotype has more than one count but fewer than ten. This chain uses TRBV4-1 with TRBJ2-1; 10 bases are shared with TRBD2. The germline gives CDR1 MGHRA, CDR2 YSYEKL. The V and J ends lost 1 base and 5 bases, in that order; junction bases with no gene match: 8. The CDR3 has 17 amino acids. CDR3 nucleotides: TGCGCCAGCAGCCAAGCAAGCGGGGGGGCCTTTAACAATGAGCAGTTCTTC. Its protein product is CASSQASGGAFNNEQFF.

The chain uses TRBV11-2 and TRBJ2-5; the match to TRBD2 covers 13 bases. The ends lost 4 bases at V and 5 bases at J; junction bases unmatched: 16. This CDR3 has 19 residues. Germline assignment: CDR1 SGHAT and CDR2 FQNNGV. The CDR3 is CASSWPGLAGRPPQETQYF. CDR3 DNA: TGTGCCAGCAGCTGGCCGGGACTAGCGGGGCGACCTCCCCAGGAGACCCAGTACTTC.

This clonotype came up a few times. V usage is TRBV4-2 and J usage is TRBJ2-3; TRBD2 is a possible D gene (7 bases). From germline, CDR1 is LGHNA and CDR2 YNFKEQ. Trimming removed 4 bases at V and 3 bases at J, with 26 bases between. This CDR3 comprises 19 residues. CDR3 coding DNA: TGTGCCAGCAGCCGGGAGGGGCTCGGGGCGAGACAGGCGACAGATACGCAGTATTTT. Translated, it gives CASSREGLGARQATDTQYF.

This chain uses TRBV28 with TRBJ2-7; 12 nucleotides align to TRBD2. In germline, CDR1 is MDHEN, CDR2 SYDVKM. Trimming at V came to 7 bases and at J to 1 base, leaving 5 bases not matched to a gene. CDR3 length equals 15 residues. The CDR3 DNA sequence: TGTGCCAGCACCGACGGACTAGCGGGGTCCTACGAGCAGTACGTC. Translated, it gives CASTDGLAGSYEQYV.

The chain is built from TRBV6-5 and TRBJ2-5; a possible D gene is TRBD2 (5 bases). Between the trimmed V and J ends, which lost 2 bases and 4 bases, there was a span of 14 bases. Germline loops: CDR1 MNHEY, CDR2 SVGAGI. CDR3 size: 15 residues. CDR3 residues: CASSYEPGWAETQYF. Here the CDR3 DNA reads TGTGCCAGCAGTTACGAACCGGGGTGGGCAGAGACCCAGTACTTC.

This clonotype has ten or more counts. The CDR3 nucleotides read TGTGCCAGCAGTTCCTCAGCGGGGGAAGGGGACAATGAGCAGTTCTTC. This sequence encodes CASSSSAGEGDNEQFF. This chain links TRBV12-3 or TRBV12-4 with TRBJ2-1; TRBD2 agrees at 8 bases. CDR3 size: 16 residues. J gave up 5 bases and V 4 bases, and 10 bases lay outside the gene matches.

V usage is TRBV25-1 and J usage is TRBJ2-5; TRBD1 matches at 7 bases. CDR1 and CDR2 from the germline V gene are MGHDK and SYGVNS. V trimming: 1 base; J trimming: 0 bases; junction bases outside the gene matches: 8. The CDR3 runs to 17 residues. Here the CDR3 DNA reads TGTGCCAGCAGTGAATTTATTACAGGGGAGAACCAAGAGACCCAGTACTTC. This gives the protein CASSEFITGENQETQYF.

This clonotype was counted ten times or more. CDR3 coding DNA: TGCGCCAGCAGCCAAGACCCGGACGTAGCATATGGCTACACCTTC. Its protein is CASSQDPDVAYGYTF. The V gene is TRBV4-1, the J gene TRBJ1-2; D is undetermined. Germline assignment: CDR1 MGHRA and CDR2 YSYEKL. This CDR3 region has 15 residues. The V end was cut by 0 bases, the J end by 5 bases, with 13 bases between.

V usage is TRBV6-5 and J usage is TRBJ1-3; D not certain. CDR1 MNHEY and CDR2 SVGAGI come from the germline V gene. Trimming removed 4 bases from V and 2 bases from J, with 6 bases in between. The CDR3 has 13 residues. The CDR3 region has the DNA TGTGCCAGCAGTTCGGCGGCTGGAAACACCATATATTTT. Its translation: CASSSAAGNTIYF.

Many counts were recorded for this clonotype. V is TRBV27 and J is TRBJ2-1; TRBD2 matches at 7 bases. V shed 5 bases and J 9 bases; nucleotides not matched to a gene: 10. The CDR3 extends over 14 amino acids. Germline CDR1 and CDR2: MNHEY and SMNVEV (reference sequence). CDR3 DNA sequence: TGTGCCAGCAGTGAGGGAGGGGCGAAAAGTGAGCAGTTCTTC. It codes for CASSEGGAKSEQFF.

Note on this clonotype: A much larger clone lies one base from this, so it may be a read error. As DNA, the CDR3 is TGTGCCAGCAGCGTAGTCGTGGGATCGGATACGCAGTATTTT. Amino acid sequence: CASSVVVGSDTQYF. The chain couples TRBV7-9 to TRBJ2-3; no definite D call. In germline, CDR1 is SEHNR, CDR2 FQNEAQ (reference sequence). The CDR3 sequence is 14 residues long. V gave up 5 bases and J gave up 6 bases, with 15 bases separating them.

This clonotype has more than one count but fewer than ten. V usage is TRBV16 and J usage is TRBJ2-7; 9 bases are shared with TRBD1. Trimming at V came to 2 bases and at J to 2 bases, leaving 7 bases not matched to a gene. The CDR3 sequence is 16 residues long. The germline gives CDR1 KGHSY, CDR2 FQNENV. CDR3 nucleotide sequence: TGTGCCAGCAGCCAACGTCCCGGGACAGGGACCTACGAGCAGTACGTC. It codes for CASSQRPGTGTYEQYV.